This T cell receptor (beta chain) was recorded in a study of cytomegalovirus exposure and HLA in healthy donors. J lost 4 bases, V lost 3 bases, and 6 bases had no gene match. The germline gives CDR1 SGDLS, CDR2 YYNGEE. The CDR3 has 15 amino acids. Researchers ran the PCR with 60 Vbeta and 13 Jbeta primers. The method was immunoSEQ multiplex PCR; TCRdb's version includes in-frame clones alone and lacks a portion of them. The profile shows approximately 80,000 clones, over 75% of them singletons. The specimen was PBMCs. This TCR came from a male donor in good health and CMV-seropositive. The chain uses TRBV9 and TRBJ2-7; 11 positions agree with TRBD1. Written as DNA, the CDR3 is TGTGCCAGCAGCGCGGAAGGACAGGGGGCTTACGAGCAGTACTTC. Its protein product is CASSAEGQGAYEQYF.